This is a list of T cell receptor beta chains from one sample in a study of patients and donors after allogeneic stem cell transplantation. TCRdb re-called the RT-PCR reads with MiXCR, one entry per CDR3 protein. The sample includes roughly 40,000 distinct CDR3 sequences, under 35% of them seen just once. The specimen sequenced was blood, either unsorted or a sorted T cell fraction (not recorded which). The origin of the receptors is a human donor who was either an allogeneic HSCT recipient or a stem cell or donor lymphocyte infusion donor (not recorded which). It is not recorded whose cells these are; they may come from a transplant donor. Both conserved end residues are part of each CDR3. The D gene is left open where the match is weak. The listing skips clone size in some rows; elsewhere it reads once, few, many or a size class.

j_call: TRBJ2-5
d_call: .
clone_size: .
v_call: TRBV5-1
cdr3_aa: CASSFTIIETQYF
cdr3_nt: TGCGCCAGCAGCTTTACGATTATCGAGACCCAGTACTTC

j_call: TRBJ2-7
d_call: .
clone_size: .
v_call: TRBV12-3/TRBV12-4
cdr3_aa: CASSLTRRVRDEQYF
cdr3_nt: TGTGCCAGCAGTTTAACCCGAAGGGTTAGAGACGAGCAGTACTTC

j_call: TRBJ1-4
d_call: .
clone_size: few
v_call: TRBV12-3/TRBV12-4
cdr3_aa: CASSVRLRVGTNEKLFF
cdr3_nt: TGTGCCAGCAGTGTAAGGCTCAGGGTAGGGACTAATGAAAAACTGTTTTTT

j_call: TRBJ2-2
d_call: .
clone_size: .
v_call: TRBV6-5
cdr3_aa: CASSFVGTSNTGELFF
cdr3_nt: TGTGCCAGCAGTTTTGTGGGGACTTCGAACACCGGGGAGCTGTTTTTT

j_call: TRBJ2-7
d_call: .
clone_size: .
v_call: TRBV12-5
cdr3_aa: CASGLPGTSYEQYF
cdr3_nt: TGTGCTAGTGGTTTGCCAGGGACCTCCTACGAGCAGTACTTC

j_call: TRBJ2-3
d_call: .
clone_size: .
v_call: TRBV6-5
cdr3_aa: CASQRAVHKDTQYF
cdr3_nt: TGTGCCAGCCAGAGGGCGGTACACAAAGATACGCAGTATTTT

j_call: TRBJ1-5
d_call: TRBD1
clone_size: few
v_call: TRBV29-1
cdr3_aa: CSVEGSGGKQPQHF
cdr3_nt: TGCAGCGTTGAAGGGTCAGGGGGCAAACAGCCCCAGCATTTT

j_call: TRBJ2-1
d_call: TRBD2
clone_size: .
v_call: TRBV10-3
cdr3_aa: CAISELSGLAYNEQFF
cdr3_nt: TGTGCCATCAGTGAACTCTCGGGACTAGCTTACAATGAGCAGTTCTTC

j_call: TRBJ1-5
d_call: .
clone_size: many
v_call: TRBV10-3
cdr3_aa: CAINRDFNQPQHF
cdr3_nt: TGTGCCATCAACCGGGACTTCAATCAGCCCCAGCATTTT

j_call: TRBJ2-3
d_call: TRBD2
clone_size: few
v_call: TRBV20-1
cdr3_aa: CSARRRETDTQYF
cdr3_nt: TGCAGTGCTAGAAGGCGGGAGACAGATACGCAGTATTTT

j_call: TRBJ2-1
d_call: TRBD2
clone_size: medium-sized
v_call: TRBV7-9
cdr3_aa: CASSTQHIGLAGENEQFF
cdr3_nt: TGTGCCAGCAGCACCCAACACATCGGACTAGCGGGGGAGAATGAGCAGTTCTTC

j_call: TRBJ2-5
d_call: .
clone_size: .
v_call: TRBV13
cdr3_aa: CASSLDRPSAQYF
cdr3_nt: TGTGCCAGCAGCTTAGACAGGCCCTCGGCCCAGTACTTC

j_call: TRBJ2-1
d_call: TRBD1
clone_size: few
v_call: TRBV24-1
cdr3_aa: CATSERTGMGGEQFF
cdr3_nt: TGTGCCACCAGTGAAAGGACAGGGATGGGTGGTGAGCAGTTCTTC